Below are 12 T cell receptor beta chains sequenced from a single sample in a study of read filtering for tumor transcriptome and immune sequencing. From roughly 400 ng of RNA, a library with molecular barcoded alpha/delta and beta/gamma adaptors was made. TCRdb re-called the reads through MiXCR, storing one row per CDR3 protein. The repertoire includes 25,000 to 35,000 distinct CDR3 sequences, around 14% of them detected once, and over 35% sits in the top ten. Sequenced input: a population of CD138-negative cells sorted from bone marrow. The receptors were sampled from a donor at least 40 years old with multiple myeloma.

As to this clonotype: At one end the junction does not follow the germline gene, possibly because of a read error. V gene TRBV20-1 combines with J gene TRBJ2-3; 11 bases fit TRBD2. Germline CDR1 and CDR2: DFQATT and SNEGSKA (reference sequence). The CDR3 consists of 15 residues. CDR3 coding DNA: TGCAGTGCTACCGGGACTAGCGGTGGCGCAGATACGCTGTATTTT. Translation gives CSATGTSGGADTLYF.

This clonotype was found many times. The J gene is TRBJ1-2, the V gene TRBV20-1; D not certain. The CDR3 totals 14 residues. Trimming removed 5 bases at V and 7 bases at J, with 20 bases between. CDR1 is DFQATT and CDR2 is SNEGSKA in the germline V gene (reference sequence). Here the CDR3 DNA reads TGCAGTGCTCTTTGGGAAGGACCTGTCCTTGGCTACACCTTC. Protein product: CSALWEGPVLGYTF.

Worth noting for this clonotype: This may stem from a read error, because a much larger clone lies one nucleotide away. The gene calls are TRBV18 and TRBJ1-5, with no clear D. Germline-derived CDR1 and CDR2 are KGHSH and LQKENI. The CDR3 covers 15 residues. CDR3 sequence (DNA): TGTGCCAGCTTACCACGGGCGATGACGGATCAGCCCCAGCATTTT. Encoded protein: CASLPRAMTDQPQHF. Using reference TRBV18 and TRBJ1-5 for the parts outside the CDR3, the full variable domain is NAGVMQNPRHLVRRRGQEARLRCSPMKGHSHVYWYRQLPEEGLKFMVYLQKENIIDESGMPKERFSAEFPKEGPSILRIQQVVRGDSAAYFCASLPRAMTDQPQHFGDGTRLSIL.

Many counts were recorded for this clonotype. The chain links TRBV30 to TRBJ1-1; possible D gene TRBD1, 6 bases. V gave up 3 bases and J gave up 0 bases, with 11 bases separating them. This CDR3 contains 14 residues. Germline V lookup: CDR1 GTSNPN, CDR2 SVGIG (reference sequence). The CDR3 coding sequence is TGTGCCTGGAGCCTGACAGGTCTGAACACTGAAGCTTTCTTT. This codes for CAWSLTGLNTEAFF.

Many counts were recorded for this clonotype. This rearrangement joins TRBV7-8 to TRBJ1-1; 9 nucleotides align to TRBD1. CDR1 is SGHVS and CDR2 is FQNEAQ in the germline V gene. Trimming at V came to 5 bases and at J to 3 bases, leaving 13 bases not matched to a gene. The CDR3 has 17 residues. The CDR3 coding sequence is TGTGCCAGCAGCGACGGGACAGGGCCTCTTTGGGACACTGAAGCTTTCTTT. Translated, it gives CASSDGTGPLWDTEAFF.

This rearrangement joins TRBV11-3 to TRBJ2-1; D uncertain. Germline CDR1 SGHNT, CDR2 YENEEA. This CDR3 region has 13 residues. With 3 bases removed from V and 7 bases from J, the gap between germline ends came to 10 bases. The chain's CDR3 is CASSLNQRNEQFF. The CDR3 DNA sequence: TGTGCCAGCAGCTTGAACCAGAGGAATGAGCAGTTCTTC.

This clonotype turned up a few times. This CDR3 is CASTPGQGDYEQYF. DNA for the CDR3: TGTGCCAGTACCCCGGGACAGGGGGACTACGAGCAGTACTTC. This chain uses TRBV19 with TRBJ2-7, with TRBD1 identical over 11 bases. Germline-derived CDR1 and CDR2 are LNHDA and SQIVND (reference sequence). This CDR3 is built from 14 residues. The ends lost 7 bases at V and 3 bases at J; junction bases unmatched: 5.

A single count supports this clonotype. CDR3: CASSAQTSRNEQFF. The CDR3 DNA reads as TGTGCCAGCAGTGCTCAGACTAGCCGCAATGAGCAGTTCTTC. V is TRBV2 and J is TRBJ2-1, with 7 bases aligning to TRBD2. This CDR3 contains 14 residues. The germline CDR1 and CDR2 sequences are SNHLY and FYNNEI. The V gene end was trimmed by 4 bases and the J gene end by 6 bases; junction bases not matched to a gene: 6.

This clonotype came up many times. V gene TRBV19 combines with J gene TRBJ2-1; TRBD2 matches 9 bases. The length of the CDR3 is 18 residues. V was pared by 0 bases and J by 7 bases, with 13 bases of the junction left unmatched. Germline CDR1 and CDR2: LNHDA and SQIVND (reference sequence). DNA of the CDR3: TGTGCCAGTAGTATAGATCGGGGCGGGAGGGCTGGAGGGAATGAGCAGTTCTTC. Translation: CASSIDRGGRAGGNEQFF.

This clonotype was counted many times. J is TRBJ2-1 and V is TRBV20-1, with D possibly being TRBD1 or TRBD2 (5 bases each). V was shortened by 5 bases and J by 6 bases, with 17 bases between the two germline ends. The CDR3 is made up of 14 amino acids. The germline V gene encodes CDR1 DFQATT and CDR2 SNEGSKA (reference sequence). The CDR3 spells CSAAPIGTLNEQFF. The CDR3 DNA follows: TGCAGTGCTGCCCCTATAGGGACCCTCAATGAGCAGTTCTTC.

This clonotype has a count of ten or more. The chain is built from TRBV20-1 and TRBJ2-3; 8 nucleotides align to TRBD2. Looked up from germline, CDR1 is DFQATT and CDR2 is SNEGSKA (reference sequence). The CDR3 has 15 residues. V dropped 3 bases and J dropped 1; count of bases not matched to a gene: 6. CDR3 in DNA: TGCAGTGCTAGGGGCGGGAGGCATGGCACAGATACGCAGTATTTT. Its protein is CSARGGRHGTDTQYF.

This clonotype was found a few times. A far larger clone is just one base off, so this is likely a read error. The conserved phenylalanine or tryptophan is not found at the CDR3 terminus, so this likely reflects a read error. It is unclear where the CDR3 begins or ends on the DNA, so no DNA is shown, and the CDR3 is as TCRdb lists it. The chain joins TRBV3-2 to TRBJ2-3. TRBV3-2 is a listed pseudogene. The CDR3 extends over 15 residues, inclusive of both ends. The CDR3 sequence is CASSQDHVPADTQYL.